This paragraph covers one T cell receptor beta chain sequence. The antigen remains unidentified. This entry comes from a study of shared clonotypes between healthy human individuals. Notes on the study in general: Richness estimates generally favored naive over memory subsets.

CD45RO-negative, CCR7-positively selected cells formed the naive CD8 fraction, excluding terminally differentiated effector memory CD45RA+ cells. CDR3 length: 16 residues. The germline V gene has CDR1 SGHNT and CDR2 YYREEE (reference sequence). The V and J ends lost 4 bases and 1 base, in that order; junction bases with no gene match: 10. The protocol was immunoSEQ multiplex PCR, while the TCRdb copy is restricted to in-frame clones and leaves out a portion. The table records around 2,000,000 clones, roughly 95% of them present only once. Sequenced sample: naive CD8+ T cells sorted from blood. This clonotype originated in a man between 18 and 29 years old in good health. This rearrangement joins TRBV5-4 to TRBJ2-5; 7 nucleotides line up with TRBD1. The CDR3 reads CASSPGQEGSQETQYF. The CDR3, as DNA: TGTGCCAGCAGCCCAGGACAGGAAGGAAGCCAAGAGACCCAGTACTTC.